This T cell receptor (beta chain) was found in a study of T cell responses to AZD1222 COVID-19 vaccine. The study, taken as a whole, reports: CD4 TCRs linked to vaccination spanned spike, dominating at 160-218 and 743-854. In all cases, repertoires were sampled only after the peak T cell response. Unmutated variant regions are reportedly targeted by nearly half of spike-specific TCRs. Baseline seropositives among AZD1222 recipients totaled only five to seven.

TCRdb's copy holds only in-frame clones and misses some; the assay was immunoSEQ multiplex PCR. The data show roughly 180,000 clones, 80% to 90% seen once. Germline CDR1 is MNHEY and CDR2 is SVGAGI. Trimming removed 2 bases at V and 0 bases at J, with 5 bases between. The CDR3 extends over 14 amino acids. For this clone: No antigen is known for it.

The source of this sequence is an adult in good health. Material: peripheral blood, obtained on day 0 of AZD1222 vaccination. The genes are TRBV6-5 and TRBJ1-3; D remains ambiguous. CDR3 in amino acids: CASSYSLSGNTIYF. In DNA, the CDR3 is TGTGCCAGCAGTTACAGCCTCTCTGGAAACACCATATATTTT.